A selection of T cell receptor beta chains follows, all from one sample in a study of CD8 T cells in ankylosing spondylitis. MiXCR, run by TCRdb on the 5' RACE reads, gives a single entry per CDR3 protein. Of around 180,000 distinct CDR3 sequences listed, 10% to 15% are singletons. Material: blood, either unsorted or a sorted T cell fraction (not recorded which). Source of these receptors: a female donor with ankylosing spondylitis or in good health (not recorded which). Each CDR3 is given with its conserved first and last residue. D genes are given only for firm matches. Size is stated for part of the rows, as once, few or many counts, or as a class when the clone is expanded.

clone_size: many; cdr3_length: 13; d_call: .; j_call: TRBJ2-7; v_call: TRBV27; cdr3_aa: CASSLSQHYEQYF; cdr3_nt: TGTGCCAGCAGTTTGTCCCAACACTACGAGCAGTACTTC
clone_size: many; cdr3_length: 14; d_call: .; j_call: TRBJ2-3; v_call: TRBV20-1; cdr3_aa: CSARRLDGTDTQYF; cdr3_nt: TGCAGTGCTAGACGGCTAGATGGGACAGATACGCAGTATTTT
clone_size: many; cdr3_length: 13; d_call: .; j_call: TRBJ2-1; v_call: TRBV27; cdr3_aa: CASSFGGLNEQFF; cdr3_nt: TGTGCCAGCAGTTTCGGAGGGCTGAATGAGCAGTTCTTC
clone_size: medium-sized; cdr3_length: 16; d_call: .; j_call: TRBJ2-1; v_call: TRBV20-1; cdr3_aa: CSARPYPGAGYNEQFF; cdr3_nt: TGCAGTGCTAGACCATACCCGGGGGCCGGATACAATGAGCAGTTCTTC
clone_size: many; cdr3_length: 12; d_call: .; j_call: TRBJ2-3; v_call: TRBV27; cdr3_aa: CASSFSGSTQYF; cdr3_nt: TGTGCCAGCAGTTTCTCGGGAAGTACGCAGTATTTT
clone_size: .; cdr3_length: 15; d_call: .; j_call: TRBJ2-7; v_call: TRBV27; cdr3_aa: CASSLAGGGTYEQYF; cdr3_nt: TGTGCCAGCAGTTTAGCTGGGGGAGGTACGTACGAGCAGTACTTC
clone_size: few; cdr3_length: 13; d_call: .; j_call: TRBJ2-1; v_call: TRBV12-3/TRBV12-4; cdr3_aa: CASSRQGSHEQFF; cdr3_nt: TGTGCCAGCAGTCGTCAGGGGTCCCATGAGCAGTTCTTC
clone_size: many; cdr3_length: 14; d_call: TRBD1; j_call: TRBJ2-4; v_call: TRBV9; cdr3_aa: CASSLGQGHDIQYF; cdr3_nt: TGTGCCAGCAGCTTGGGACAGGGGCATGACATTCAGTACTTC
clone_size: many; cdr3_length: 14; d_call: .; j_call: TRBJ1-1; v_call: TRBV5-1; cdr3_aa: CASSSGHGNTEAFF; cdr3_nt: TGCGCCAGCAGTTCGGGACACGGGAACACTGAAGCTTTCTTT
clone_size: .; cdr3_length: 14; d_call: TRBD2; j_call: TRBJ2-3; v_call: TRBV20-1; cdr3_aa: CSARASGSTDTQYF; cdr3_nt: TGCAGTGCTAGAGCTAGCGGCAGCACAGATACGCAGTATTTT
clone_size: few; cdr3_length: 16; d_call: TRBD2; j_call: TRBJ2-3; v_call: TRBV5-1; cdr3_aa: CASSLALAGGPDTQYF; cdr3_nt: TGCGCCAGCAGCTTGGCCCTAGCGGGAGGGCCGGATACGCAGTATTTT
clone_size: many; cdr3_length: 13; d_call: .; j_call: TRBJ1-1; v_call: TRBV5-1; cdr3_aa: CASSLDGTTEAFF; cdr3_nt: TGCGCCAGCAGCTTGGACGGCACCACTGAAGCTTTCTTT
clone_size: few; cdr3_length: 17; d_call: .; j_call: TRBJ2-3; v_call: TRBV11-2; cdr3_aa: CASSLVQPGARRDTQYF; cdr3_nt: TGTGCCAGCAGCTTAGTACAGCCAGGGGCCCGGCGAGATACGCAGTATTTT
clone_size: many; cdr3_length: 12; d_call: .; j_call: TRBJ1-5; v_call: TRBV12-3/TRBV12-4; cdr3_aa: CASSLDNQPQHF; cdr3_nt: TGTGCCAGCAGTTTAGATAATCAGCCCCAGCATTTT
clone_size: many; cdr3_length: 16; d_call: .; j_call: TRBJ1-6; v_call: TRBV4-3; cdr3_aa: CASSQDIQEYNSPLHF; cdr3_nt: TGCGCCAGCAGCCAAGATATACAGGAGTATAATTCACCCCTCCACTTT
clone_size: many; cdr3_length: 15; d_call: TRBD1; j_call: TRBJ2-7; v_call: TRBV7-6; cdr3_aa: CASSWGQGVTYEQYF; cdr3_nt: TGTGCCAGCAGCTGGGGACAGGGGGTCACCTACGAGCAGTACTTC
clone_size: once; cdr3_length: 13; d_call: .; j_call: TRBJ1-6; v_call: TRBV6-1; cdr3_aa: CAGSPDWDSPLHF; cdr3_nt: TGTGCCGGCAGCCCTGATTGGGATTCACCCCTCCACTTT
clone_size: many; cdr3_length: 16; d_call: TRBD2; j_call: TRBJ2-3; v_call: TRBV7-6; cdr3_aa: CASSLVAGGLTDTQYF; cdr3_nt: TGTGCCAGCAGCTTAGTAGCGGGAGGACTCACAGATACGCAGTATTTT
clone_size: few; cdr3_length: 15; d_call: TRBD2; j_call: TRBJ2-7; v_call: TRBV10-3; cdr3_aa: CAISESAGRVYEQYF; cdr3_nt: TGTGCCATCAGTGAGTCTGCAGGGAGGGTCTACGAGCAGTACTTC
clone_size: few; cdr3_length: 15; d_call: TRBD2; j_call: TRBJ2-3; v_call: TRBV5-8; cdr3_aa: CASSLVSGRPGTQYF; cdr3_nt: TGTGCCAGCAGCTTGGTTAGCGGGAGGCCGGGTACGCAGTATTTT
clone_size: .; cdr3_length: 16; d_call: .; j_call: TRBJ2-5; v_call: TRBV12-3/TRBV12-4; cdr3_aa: CANSSIRDPQRETQYF; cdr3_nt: TGTGCCAACAGTTCTATACGGGACCCCCAGCGGGAGACCCAGTACTTC
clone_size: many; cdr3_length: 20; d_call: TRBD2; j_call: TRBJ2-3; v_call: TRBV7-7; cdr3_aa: CASSLRGTSGRLVVADTQYF; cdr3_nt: TGTGCCAGCAGCTTACGTGGGACTAGCGGGAGACTAGTTGTGGCAGATACGCAGTATTTT
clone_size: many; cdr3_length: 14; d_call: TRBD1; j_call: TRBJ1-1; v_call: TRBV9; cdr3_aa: CASSERQGNTEAFF; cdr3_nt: TGTGCCAGCAGCGAGCGACAGGGGAACACTGAAGCTTTCTTT
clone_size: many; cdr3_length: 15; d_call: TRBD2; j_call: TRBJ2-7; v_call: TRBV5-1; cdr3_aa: CASSSDPGLAGGQYF; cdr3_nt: TGCGCCAGCAGTTCCGACCCGGGACTAGCGGGAGGCCAGTACTTC
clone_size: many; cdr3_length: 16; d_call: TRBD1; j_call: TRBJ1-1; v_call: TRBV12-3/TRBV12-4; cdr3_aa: CASSLDTGQAETEAFF; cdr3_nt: TGTGCCAGCAGTTTAGATACCGGACAGGCGGAGACTGAAGCTTTCTTT
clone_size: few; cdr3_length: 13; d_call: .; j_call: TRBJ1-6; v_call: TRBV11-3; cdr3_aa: CASSFEGNSPLHF; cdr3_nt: TGTGCCAGCAGCTTCGAGGGGAATTCACCCCTCCACTTT
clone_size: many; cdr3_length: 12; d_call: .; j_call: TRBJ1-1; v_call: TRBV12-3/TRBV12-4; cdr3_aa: CASRLGLTEAFF; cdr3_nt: TGTGCCAGCAGACTGGGCTTGACTGAAGCTTTCTTT
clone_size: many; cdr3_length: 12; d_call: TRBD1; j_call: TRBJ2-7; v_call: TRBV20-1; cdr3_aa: CSAGQGNYEQYF; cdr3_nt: TGCAGTGCAGGACAGGGGAATTACGAGCAGTACTTC
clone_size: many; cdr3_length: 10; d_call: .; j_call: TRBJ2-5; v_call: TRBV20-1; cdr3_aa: CSARWETQYF; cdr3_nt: TGCAGTGCTAGGTGGGAGACCCAGTACTTC
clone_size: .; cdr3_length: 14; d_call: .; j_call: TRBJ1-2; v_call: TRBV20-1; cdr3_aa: CSAREAGEVRGYTF; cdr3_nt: TGCAGTGCTAGAGAGGCAGGGGAAGTTCGTGGCTACACCTTC
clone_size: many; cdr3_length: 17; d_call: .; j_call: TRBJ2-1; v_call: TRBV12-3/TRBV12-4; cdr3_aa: CASSLTSGGEVYNEQFF; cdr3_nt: TGTGCCAGCAGTTTAACCTCTGGCGGCGAAGTTTACAATGAGCAGTTCTTC
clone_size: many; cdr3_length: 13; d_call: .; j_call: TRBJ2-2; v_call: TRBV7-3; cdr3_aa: CASSTQYPGELFF; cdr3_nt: TGTGCCAGCAGTACCCAGTACCCCGGGGAGCTGTTTTTT
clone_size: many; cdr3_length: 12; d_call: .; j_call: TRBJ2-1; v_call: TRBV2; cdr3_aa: CASSEVGNEQFF; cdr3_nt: TGTGCCAGCAGTGAGGTCGGGAATGAGCAGTTCTTC
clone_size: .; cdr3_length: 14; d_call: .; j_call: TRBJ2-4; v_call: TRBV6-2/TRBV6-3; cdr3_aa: CASSSERELTIQYF; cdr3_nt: TGTGCCAGCAGTTCTGAACGGGAGCTGACCATTCAGTACTTC
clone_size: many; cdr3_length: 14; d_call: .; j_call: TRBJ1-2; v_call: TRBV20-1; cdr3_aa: CSARDGTSVYGYTF; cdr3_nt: TGCAGTGCTAGAGATGGGACGTCAGTCTATGGCTACACCTTC
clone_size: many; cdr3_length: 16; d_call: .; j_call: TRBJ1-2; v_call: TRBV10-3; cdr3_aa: CAISPGGSVSNYGYTF; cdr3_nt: TGTGCCATCAGCCCTGGGGGGTCGGTCTCTAACTATGGCTACACCTTC
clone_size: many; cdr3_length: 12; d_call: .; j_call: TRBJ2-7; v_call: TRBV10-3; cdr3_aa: CAISPDSYEQYF; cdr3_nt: TGTGCCATCAGCCCTGACTCCTACGAGCAGTACTTC
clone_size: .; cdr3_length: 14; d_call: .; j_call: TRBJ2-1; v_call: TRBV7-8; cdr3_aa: CASSLGRAGREQFF; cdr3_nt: TGTGCCAGCAGCTTAGGGAGGGCGGGGCGGGAGCAGTTCTTC
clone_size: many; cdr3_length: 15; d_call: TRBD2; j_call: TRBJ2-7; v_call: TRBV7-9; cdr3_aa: CASSLGTSPGAEQYF; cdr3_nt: TGTGCCAGCAGCTTAGGGACTAGCCCAGGCGCCGAGCAGTACTTC
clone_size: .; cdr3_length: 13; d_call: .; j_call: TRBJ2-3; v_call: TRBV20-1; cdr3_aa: CSASRTDTDTQYF; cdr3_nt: TGCAGTGCTTCACGGACGGACACAGATACGCAGTATTTT
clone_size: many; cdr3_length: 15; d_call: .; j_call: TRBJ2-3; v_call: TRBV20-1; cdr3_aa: CSARWGLSRTDTQYF; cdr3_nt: TGCAGTGCTAGGTGGGGACTCTCCCGCACAGATACGCAGTATTTT
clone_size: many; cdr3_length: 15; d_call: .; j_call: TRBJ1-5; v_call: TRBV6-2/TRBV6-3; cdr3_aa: CASRPGLGSNQPQHF; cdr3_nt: TGTGCCAGCAGACCCGGGTTGGGTAGCAATCAGCCCCAGCATTTT
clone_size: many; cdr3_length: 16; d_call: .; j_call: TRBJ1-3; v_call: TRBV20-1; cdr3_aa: CSARDHLDSSGNTIYF; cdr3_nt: TGCAGTGCTAGAGACCACCTCGACAGCTCTGGAAACACCATATATTTT
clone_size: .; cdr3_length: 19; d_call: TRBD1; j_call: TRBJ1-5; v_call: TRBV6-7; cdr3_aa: CTSSLRRAAGGRSNQPQHF; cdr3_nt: TGTACCAGCAGTTTAAGGCGCGCGGCAGGGGGCCGTAGCAATCAGCCCCAGCATTTT
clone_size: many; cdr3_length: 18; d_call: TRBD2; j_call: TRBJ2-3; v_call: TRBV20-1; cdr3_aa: CSASLVLAGPLRADTQYF; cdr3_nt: TGCAGTGCTAGTCTCGTCCTAGCGGGACCCCTAAGGGCAGATACGCAGTATTTT
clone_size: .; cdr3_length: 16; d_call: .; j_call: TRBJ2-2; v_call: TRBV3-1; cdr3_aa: CASNRWGGENTGELFF; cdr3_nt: TGTGCCAGCAACCGTTGGGGCGGGGAGAACACCGGGGAGCTGTTTTTT
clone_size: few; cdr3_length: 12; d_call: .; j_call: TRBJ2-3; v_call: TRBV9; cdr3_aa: CASSVGSDTQYF; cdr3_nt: TGTGCCAGCAGCGTAGGATCAGATACGCAGTATTTT
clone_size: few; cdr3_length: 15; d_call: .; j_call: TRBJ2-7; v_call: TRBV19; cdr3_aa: CASSIPGGGLYEQYF; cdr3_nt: TGTGCCAGTAGTATACCCGGAGGGGGGCTGTACGAGCAGTACTTC
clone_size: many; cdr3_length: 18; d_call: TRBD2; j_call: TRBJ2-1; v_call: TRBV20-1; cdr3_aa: CSARRQGLAAPPYNEQFF; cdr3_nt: TGCAGTGCTAGGAGGCAGGGACTAGCGGCACCACCCTACAATGAGCAGTTCTTC
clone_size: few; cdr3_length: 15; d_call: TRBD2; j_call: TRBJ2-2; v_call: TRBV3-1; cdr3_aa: CASSQGLAGVGELFF; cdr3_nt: TGTGCCAGCAGCCAGGGACTAGCGGGAGTCGGGGAGCTGTTTTTT